Listed below are T cell receptor beta chains from one sample, sequenced in a study of shared T cell receptors in the human thymus. Sequencing used immunoSEQ multiplex PCR; TCRdb keeps in-frame clones, though not all of them. The repertoire consists of roughly 700,000 clones, with 70% to 90% occurring once and the leading ten covering 0.01%. These same data were also listed under a study on human thymus T cells.

Sequenced material: thymocytes. Source of these receptors: a boy under two years old with a congenital heart defect. Each CDR3 is given with its conserved first and last residue. Each record gives: CDR3 DNA, CDR3 protein, CDR3 length, D gene, J gene, V gene, clone size. A D gene is named only where the DNA matches it firmly. Clone size is not always given. Where it is, it says once, few, many or a class for expanded clones.

CDR3 DNA: TGTGCCAGCAGCTTAGGAGGCGGGATTTCCTACAATGAGCAGTTCTTC
CDR3 protein: CASSLGGGISYNEQFF
CDR3 length: 16
D gene: .
J gene: TRBJ2-1
V gene: TRBV7-2
clone size: .

CDR3 DNA: TGTGCCAGCCACCCCTCGTGGCGGGGCACTGAAGCTTTCTTT
CDR3 protein: CASHPSWRGTEAFF
CDR3 length: 14
D gene: .
J gene: TRBJ1-1
V gene: TRBV6-5
clone size: .

CDR3 DNA: TGCGCCAGCAGCCCCTGGGCCGGGGGGGGCGAGCAGTACTTC
CDR3 protein: CASSPWAGGGEQYF
CDR3 length: 14
D gene: TRBD2
J gene: TRBJ2-7
V gene: TRBV5-1
clone size: .

CDR3 DNA: TGTGCCTGGAGGCCTACTAGCGGGAGGGCCGGGGCCAAAAACATTCAGTACTTC
CDR3 protein: CAWRPTSGRAGAKNIQYF
CDR3 length: 18
D gene: TRBD2
J gene: TRBJ2-4
V gene: TRBV30
clone size: .

CDR3 DNA: TGTGCCAGCAGTCCGGGGGTAAACCCCTACAATGAGCAGTTCTTC
CDR3 protein: CASSPGVNPYNEQFF
CDR3 length: 15
D gene: .
J gene: TRBJ2-1
V gene: TRBV27
clone size: .

CDR3 DNA: TGCGCCAGCAGCCATGGCGGGACCCAGTACTTC
CDR3 protein: CASSHGGTQYF
CDR3 length: 11
D gene: .
J gene: TRBJ2-5
V gene: TRBV4-1
clone size: .

CDR3 DNA: TGCGCCAGCAGCCGGACTAGCGGGACATGGGGCAATGAGCAGTTCTTC
CDR3 protein: CASSRTSGTWGNEQFF
CDR3 length: 16
D gene: TRBD2
J gene: TRBJ2-1
V gene: TRBV10-2
clone size: .

CDR3 DNA: TGTGCCAGCAGTGCCCGGGACAGGGGTTACAATGAGCAGTTCTTC
CDR3 protein: CASSARDRGYNEQFF
CDR3 length: 15
D gene: TRBD1
J gene: TRBJ2-1
V gene: TRBV6-5
clone size: .

CDR3 DNA: TGTGCCAGCAGCCCTATCACAGATACGCAGTATTTT
CDR3 protein: CASSPITDTQYF
CDR3 length: 12
D gene: .
J gene: TRBJ2-3
V gene: TRBV7-2
clone size: .

CDR3 DNA: TGTGCCAGCAGCCTGCTAGCCAACGGTGGGACGCAGTATTTT
CDR3 protein: CASSLLANGGTQYF
CDR3 length: 14
D gene: .
J gene: TRBJ2-3
V gene: TRBV11-3
clone size: .

CDR3 DNA: TGCGCCAGCAGCTCCTCCGGGACAGGTGGCCAAGAGACCCAGTACTTC
CDR3 protein: CASSSSGTGGQETQYF
CDR3 length: 16
D gene: TRBD1
J gene: TRBJ2-5
V gene: TRBV5-1
clone size: .

CDR3 DNA: TGCAGCGTTGAGACCGGACAGGGGAGGACAGATACGCAGTATTTT
CDR3 protein: CSVETGQGRTDTQYF
CDR3 length: 15
D gene: TRBD1
J gene: TRBJ2-3
V gene: TRBV29-1
clone size: .

CDR3 DNA: TGTGCCAGCAGCTTTGAGGGAGGGGGAACTGGGGCCAACGTCCTGACTTTC
CDR3 protein: CASSFEGGGTGANVLTF
CDR3 length: 17
D gene: .
J gene: TRBJ2-6
V gene: TRBV7-2
clone size: .

CDR3 DNA: TGTGCCAGCAGCCTTCTGGGACAGCCCCCAGGAATAGAGACCCAGTACTTC
CDR3 protein: CASSLLGQPPGIETQYF
CDR3 length: 17
D gene: TRBD1
J gene: TRBJ2-5
V gene: TRBV5-6
clone size: .

CDR3 DNA: TGTGCCAGCAGCTACGACCTAGCGGGAGATTTCGATGAGCAGTTCTTC
CDR3 protein: CASSYDLAGDFDEQFF
CDR3 length: 16
D gene: TRBD2
J gene: TRBJ2-1
V gene: TRBV4-2
clone size: .

CDR3 DNA: TGCGCCAGCAGCCAAGTAGCAGGGGACGAGCAGTACTTC
CDR3 protein: CASSQVAGDEQYF
CDR3 length: 13
D gene: .
J gene: TRBJ2-7
V gene: TRBV4-1
clone size: .

CDR3 DNA: TGTGCCAGTAGTATCGTGGACATCAGGGGCACAGATACGCAGTATTTT
CDR3 protein: CASSIVDIRGTDTQYF
CDR3 length: 16
D gene: .
J gene: TRBJ2-3
V gene: TRBV19
clone size: .

CDR3 DNA: TGTGCCAGCACCAACAGCCTGGGGGGAGGCTATGGCTACACCTTC
CDR3 protein: CASTNSLGGGYGYTF
CDR3 length: 15
D gene: .
J gene: TRBJ1-2
V gene: TRBV9
clone size: once

CDR3 DNA: TGCGCCAGCAGCCAAGACGGACTACGGTATGGCTACACCTTC
CDR3 protein: CASSQDGLRYGYTF
CDR3 length: 14
D gene: .
J gene: TRBJ1-2
V gene: TRBV4-1
clone size: .

CDR3 DNA: TGTGCCAGCAGCCCCGGACAGGAGTATGGCTACACCTTC
CDR3 protein: CASSPGQEYGYTF
CDR3 length: 13
D gene: TRBD1
J gene: TRBJ1-2
V gene: TRBV9
clone size: .

CDR3 DNA: TGTGCCAGCAGTCACGCATACACACAGGGTTCAGCCTATGGCTACACCTTC
CDR3 protein: CASSHAYTQGSAYGYTF
CDR3 length: 17
D gene: .
J gene: TRBJ1-2
V gene: TRBV6-4
clone size: .

CDR3 DNA: TGTGCCAGCACTACAGGGGGGCCCTACGAGCAGTACTTC
CDR3 protein: CASTTGGPYEQYF
CDR3 length: 13
D gene: TRBD1
J gene: TRBJ2-7
V gene: TRBV6-1
clone size: .

CDR3 DNA: TGCGCCAGCAGCCCCGACCGAACAGGGGGAAGGTATTTT
CDR3 protein: CASSPDRTGGRYF
CDR3 length: 13
D gene: TRBD1
J gene: TRBJ2-3
V gene: TRBV4-3
clone size: .

CDR3 DNA: TGTGCCAGCAGTTCGCGGAGGATCTCCTACGAGCAGTACTTC
CDR3 protein: CASSSRRISYEQYF
CDR3 length: 14
D gene: .
J gene: TRBJ2-7
V gene: TRBV28
clone size: once

CDR3 DNA: TGTGCCAGCAGTTATTACGGTCACCTTATATCCAAAAACATTCAGTACTTC
CDR3 protein: CASSYYGHLISKNIQYF
CDR3 length: 17
D gene: .
J gene: TRBJ2-4
V gene: TRBV11-2
clone size: .

CDR3 DNA: TGTGCCAGCAGCGTAGGCCATAGAGGCACAGATACGCAGTATTTT
CDR3 protein: CASSVGHRGTDTQYF
CDR3 length: 15
D gene: .
J gene: TRBJ2-3
V gene: TRBV9
clone size: .

CDR3 DNA: TGTGCCAGTAGTCGGCCAGGGTATCAGCCCCAGCATTTT
CDR3 protein: CASSRPGYQPQHF
CDR3 length: 13
D gene: .
J gene: TRBJ1-5
V gene: TRBV19
clone size: .

CDR3 DNA: TGTGCCAGCAGCTTGGTTGGCGGCGGAGGGGGCTACACCTTC
CDR3 protein: CASSLVGGGGGYTF
CDR3 length: 14
D gene: .
J gene: TRBJ1-2
V gene: TRBV5-6
clone size: .

CDR3 DNA: TGTGCCAGCAGTGAGCGGGGCGAGCAGTACTTC
CDR3 protein: CASSERGEQYF
CDR3 length: 11
D gene: .
J gene: TRBJ2-7
V gene: TRBV2
clone size: .

CDR3 DNA: TGTGCCAGCAGCCAAGATCCGGGCGAGCGGGGTTACAATGAGCAGTTCTTC
CDR3 protein: CASSQDPGERGYNEQFF
CDR3 length: 17
D gene: TRBD2
J gene: TRBJ2-1
V gene: TRBV14
clone size: .

CDR3 DNA: TGTGCCACCAGCAGAGATCCAGGGATTAACACTGAAGCTTTCTTT
CDR3 protein: CATSRDPGINTEAFF
CDR3 length: 15
D gene: .
J gene: TRBJ1-1
V gene: TRBV15
clone size: few

CDR3 DNA: TGCGCCAGCAGCCAAGAGTCAGGGACTAGCTTTATGTCCTACGAGCAGTACTTC
CDR3 protein: CASSQESGTSFMSYEQYF
CDR3 length: 18
D gene: TRBD2
J gene: TRBJ2-7
V gene: TRBV4-1
clone size: .

CDR3 DNA: TGCAGCGCCGGGACAGGGGGGCCCGAAGATGAAAAACTGTTTTTT
CDR3 protein: CSAGTGGPEDEKLFF
CDR3 length: 15
D gene: TRBD1
J gene: TRBJ1-4
V gene: TRBV29-1
clone size: .

CDR3 DNA: TGCGCCAGCAGTCAATCAGCCGTATCGAAGTTCTTC
CDR3 protein: CASSQSAVSKFF
CDR3 length: 12
D gene: .
J gene: TRBJ2-1
V gene: TRBV23-1
clone size: .

CDR3 DNA: TGTGCCAGCAGCGTAGCAGCCCCGGGTGGCGGGAGGGGCAATGAGCAGTTCTTC
CDR3 protein: CASSVAAPGGGRGNEQFF
CDR3 length: 18
D gene: TRBD2
J gene: TRBJ2-1
V gene: TRBV9
clone size: .

CDR3 DNA: TGTGCCAGCAGTTGTTTCGGGTCGACAGGCACCTACGAGCAGTACTTC
CDR3 protein: CASSCFGSTGTYEQYF
CDR3 length: 16
D gene: .
J gene: TRBJ2-7
V gene: TRBV27
clone size: few

CDR3 DNA: TGTGCCAGCAGCCTAGGGGCCGGGACTAGGGTCGAGCAGTACTTC
CDR3 protein: CASSLGAGTRVEQYF
CDR3 length: 15
D gene: TRBD2
J gene: TRBJ2-7
V gene: TRBV7-8
clone size: once

CDR3 DNA: TGCGCCAGCAGCTCCACCGGGACAGGGGGCATCAACGAGCAGTACTTC
CDR3 protein: CASSSTGTGGINEQYF
CDR3 length: 16
D gene: TRBD1
J gene: TRBJ2-7
V gene: TRBV5-1
clone size: .

CDR3 DNA: TGTGCCAGCAGCAAAGGACGGACTAGCGGCTACTTCGAGTACGAGCAGTACTTC
CDR3 protein: CASSKGRTSGYFEYEQYF
CDR3 length: 18
D gene: .
J gene: TRBJ2-7
V gene: TRBV21-1
clone size: .

CDR3 DNA: TGTGCCAGCAGCTTAGATCCAGGGACTAACTACGAGCAGTACTTC
CDR3 protein: CASSLDPGTNYEQYF
CDR3 length: 15
D gene: TRBD2
J gene: TRBJ2-7
V gene: TRBV7-2
clone size: .

CDR3 DNA: TGTGCCAGTACCCGGACAGGGGAGAGGGACACCGGGGAGCTGTTTTTT
CDR3 protein: CASTRTGERDTGELFF
CDR3 length: 16
D gene: TRBD1
J gene: TRBJ2-2
V gene: TRBV19
clone size: .